These 17 T cell receptor beta chains were all obtained from the same sample, sequenced in a study of CD8+ T cells in alopecia areata. Pooled cells of cutaneous lymph node origin were sorted on CD4, CD8alpha, NKG2D, NKG2ACE and other markers. Isolated RNA was reverse transcribed into cDNA used as the sequencing template. Method: immunoSEQ multiplex PCR; TCRdb's copy keeps in-frame clones and lacks some. The repertoire consists of approximately 280,000 clones, none detected only once. Sequencing was done on a sample of CD4+ T cells sorted from a lymph node. All receptors derive from a C3H/HeJ mouse with alopecia areata. The mouse line has the MHC haplotype H2-k.

This clone was seen only a few times. The genes are named according to mouse. The read halts 4 residues ahead of the CDR3 end, with the missing end drawn from the germline J gene. The chain couples TRBV13-1 to TRBJ2-3; TRBD1 matches at 7 bases. The CDR3 extends over 13 amino acids. The V gene's germline CDR1 is NSHNY and CDR2 SYGAGN. The part of the CDR3 DNA that was read is TGTGCCAGCAGTGAGCACAGGGGAGAA. It codes for CASSEHRGE. The CDR3 as a whole reads CASSEHRGETLYF.

This clone was seen more than once but under ten times. Gene names follow the mouse nomenclature. The read comes to an end 4 residues before the CDR3 does, leaving the germline J gene to fill in the end. The chain combines TRBV1 with TRBJ2-3, with D possibly being TRBD2 (6 bases). Deletions cut 0 bases from V and 2 bases from J, with 9 bases between. The CDR3 runs to 15 residues. CDR1 is NSQYPW and CDR2 is LRSPGD in the germline V gene (reference sequence). The sequenced CDR3 bases are TGCACCTGCAGTGCAGATGTGGGACTTGCAGAA. Translated: CTCSADVGLAE. In full, the CDR3 reads CTCSADVGLAETLYF.

On this clone itself: The listed genes are named as in mouse. The read falls 4 residues short of the CDR3 end, and the missing part is taken from the germline J gene. Within the sample, other DNA sequences also encode this same CDR3. The chain joins TRBV31 to TRBJ1-2; D remains ambiguous. Trimming removed 1 base at V and 2 bases at J, with 5 bases between. The V gene's germline CDR1 is GKSSPN and CDR2 SITVG. The CDR3 is made up of 12 amino acids. CDR3 bases read: TGTGCCTGGAGTCGTCAGAACTCC. It is translated as CAWSRQNS. The full CDR3 protein reads CAWSRQNSDYTF.

As to this clone: Here the gene names and germline are mouse. The sequenced CDR3 bases are TGTGCCAGCAGCTCTGGACAGGGATCCTATAATTCGCCC. Its translation is CASSSGQGSYNSP. The full CDR3 protein reads CASSSGQGSYNSPLYF. V gene TRBV3 combines with J gene TRBJ1-6, with 8 bases identical to TRBD1. Read sequence stops 3 residues before the CDR3 end, and the germline J gene provides the missing end. TRBJ1-6 is an ORF, with its function uncertain. Trimming cost V 4 bases and J 1 base; bases outside gene matches: 3. CDR1 is SNHLY and CDR2 is FYNGKV in the germline V gene (reference sequence). The CDR3 runs 16 residues.

This clone came up a few times. Mouse names are used for the genes. The read ends 4 residues shy of where the CDR3 ends; the end is completed using the germline J gene. The chain has TRBV5 and TRBJ2-7, with TRBD2 identical over 10 bases. The CDR3 loop spans 14 amino acids. CDR1 is LGHNA, CDR2 YNLKQL, per germline (reference sequence). CDR3 DNA, as far as it was read: TGTGCCAGCAGCCAGAACTGGGGGGGTTAT. Its translation: CASSQNWGGY. From start to end, the CDR3 is CASSQNWGGYEQYF.

This clone was seen a few times. Here the gene names and germline are mouse. The read terminates 4 residues ahead of where the CDR3 ends, so the germline J gene completes it. In the same sample, other DNA sequences code for this CDR3. The chain uses TRBV13-1 and TRBJ2-7; maybe TRBD1 (6 bases). Germline CDR1 and CDR2: NSHNY and SYGAGN. This CDR3 spans 13 amino acids. CDR3 DNA (partial): TGTGCCAGCAGTCCCCGGGACAATTAT. Translating gives CASSPRDNY. The full CDR3 is CASSPRDNYEQYF.

A note on this clone: Gene names and germline match the mouse. The observed sequence ends 4 residues before the CDR3 terminus, with the missing tail filled in from the germline J gene. V and J are TRBV13-1 and TRBJ1-1, with 7 bases matching TRBD1. The CDR3 loop spans 14 amino acids. CDR1 is NSHNY, CDR2 SYGAGN, per germline. V lost 1 base to trimming and J lost 3 bases; unmatched junction nucleotides: 3. The CDR3 protein is CASSDTQGYTEVFF. Incomplete CDR3 DNA: TGTGCCAGCAGTGATACACAGGGGTACACA.

To note about this clone: The gene names here belong to mouse. The read ends 4 residues before the CDR3 terminus; that terminus is restored from the germline J gene. The rearrangement uses TRBV13-1 and TRBJ2-3, with 10 nucleotides matching TRBD1. Germline V gene data show CDR1 as NSHNY and CDR2 as SYGAGN. V shed 4 bases and J 3 bases; nucleotides not matched to a gene: 5. This CDR3 contains 15 residues. The CDR3 DNA, read in part, is TGTGCCAGCAGTATCCGGGACAGGGGAGCAGAA. Its translation is CASSIRDRGAE. The entire CDR3 protein is CASSIRDRGAETLYF.

This clone was found a few times. Germline and genes here are mouse. CDR3 protein: CATRLGTNTGQLYF. The sequenced part of the CDR3 DNA is TGTGCCACGAGACTGGGGACAAACACCGGG. The rearrangement joins TRBV19 to TRBJ2-2, with 8 nucleotides matching TRBD2. Read data end 4 residues before the CDR3 end; the end is taken from the germline J gene. Per the germline V gene, CDR1 is FNHDT and CDR2 is SITEND (reference sequence). After removal of 9 bases from V and 0 bases from J, the junction contained 4 bases not matched to a gene. There are 14 residues in the CDR3. Looking up the rest from reference TRBV19 and TRBJ2-2 gives the full variable domain: GGIITQTPKFLIGQEGQKLTLKCQQNFNHDTMYWYRQDSGKGLRLIYYSITENDLQKGDLSEGYDASREKKSSFSLTVTSAQKNEMAVFLCATRLGTNTGQLYFGEGSKLTVL.

This clone was seen more than once but under ten times. Gene names and germline match the mouse. The read ends 4 residues before the CDR3 terminus; that terminus is restored from the germline J gene. Other DNA sequences in this specimen translate into the identical CDR3. This chain links TRBV13-2 with TRBJ2-1; no clear D. The CDR3 runs to 12 residues. The V and J ends lost 4 bases and 1 base respectively, with 3 bases between them. Germline V lookup: CDR1 NNHNN, CDR2 SYGAGS (reference sequence). The CDR3 sequence is CASGLNYAEQFF. The sequenced CDR3 bases are TGTGCCAGCGGTCTCAACTATGCT.

The sample holds a few counts of this clone. Mouse germline and gene names are used. Read sequence stops 4 residues before the CDR3 end, and the germline J gene provides the missing end. The chain employs TRBV13-1 and TRBJ2-7, with 9 bases lining up with TRBD1. The CDR3 is 15 amino acids. Germline loops: CDR1 NSHNY, CDR2 SYGAGN. CDR3 residues: CASSDVGDRVYEQYF. The sequenced part of the CDR3 DNA is TGTGCCAGCAGTGATGTCGGGGACAGGGTATAT.

With respect to this clone: The gene symbols are mouse symbols. The CDR3 is cut off 4 residues early in the read; its end comes from the germline J gene. The J gene is TRBJ2-1, the V gene TRBV1; a weak D match, TRBD2 (7 bases). CDR1 is NSQYPW and CDR2 is LRSPGD in the germline V gene (reference sequence). V dropped 0 bases and J dropped 3 bases, with 9 bases sitting between them. The CDR3 totals 15 residues. The CDR3 loop reads CTCSADGGPYAEQFF. CDR3 DNA (partial): TGCACCTGCAGTGCAGATGGGGGGCCCTATGCT.

In the case of this clone: Here the gene names and germline are mouse. The read is 4 residues too short to cover the CDR3 end, so that end is filled in from the germline J gene. The same CDR3 can be traced to other DNA sequences in this sample. The chain carries TRBV13-1 and TRBJ2-1, with D perhaps TRBD1 (5 bases). Trimming pared 1 base from V and 3 bases from J, leaving 5 bases between. The CDR3 extends over 13 amino acids. CDR1 and CDR2 from the germline V gene are NSHNY and SYGAGN. The CDR3 sequence is CASSDQGYAEQFF. CDR3 DNA, as far as it was read: TGTGCCAGCAGTGATCAGGGCTATGCT.

This clone was seen a few times. The genes are named according to mouse. Read data end 4 residues before the CDR3 end; the end is taken from the germline J gene. The sample carries other DNA sequences with the same CDR3. The genes are TRBV5 and TRBJ2-1, with 8 positions matching TRBD2. CDR1 is LGHNA and CDR2 is YNLKQL in the germline V gene (reference sequence). The CDR3 has 14 amino acids. Germline trimming cut 0 bases from V and 6 bases from J; bases unmatched to any gene: 1. CDR3 region: CASSQEGGRAEQFF. The CDR3 bases that were read are TGTGCCAGCAGCCAAGAGGGGGGGCGTGCT.

A few counts support this clone. Gene names are mouse gene names. The CDR3 is cut off 4 residues early in the read; its end comes from the germline J gene. This chain connects TRBV1 to TRBJ1-1, with D hard to call. This CDR3 has 14 amino acids. Germline loops: CDR1 NSQYPW, CDR2 LRSPGD (reference sequence). The ends were cut back, 0 bases at V and 0 bases at J, with 5 bases in the middle. The CDR3 protein is CTCSADPQNTEVFF. Partial CDR3 DNA: TGCACCTGCAGTGCAGATCCACAGAACACA.

Concerning this clone itself: The germline and genes are mouse ones. The read ends 4 residues shy of where the CDR3 ends; the end is completed using the germline J gene. V usage is TRBV31 and J usage is TRBJ2-7, with D hard to call. CDR3 size: 12 residues. Per the germline V gene, CDR1 is GKSSPN and CDR2 is SITVG. Trimming removed 3 bases at V and 0 bases at J, with 6 bases between. The sequenced CDR3 bases are TGTGCCTGGAGACAAAGCTCCTAT. Encoded protein: CAWRQSSY. The CDR3 in its entirety is CAWRQSSYEQYF.

In its sample, this clone was seen a few times. Gene names and germline refer to mouse. The CDR3 end lies 4 residues beyond the end of the read and is filled in from the germline J gene. The sample contains more than one DNA sequence encoding this CDR3. The chain carries TRBV13-3 and TRBJ2-2, with a weak D call TRBD1 (6 bases). The V end was cut by 2 bases, the J end by 5 bases, with 10 bases between. CDR1 is NNHDY, CDR2 SYVADS, per germline. The CDR3 spans 14 residues. CDR3: CASSDRGRTGQLYF. The covered CDR3 bases are TGTGCCAGCAGTGACAGGGGACGGACCGGG. Drawing the rest from reference TRBV13-3 and TRBJ2-2, the complete variable domain is EAAVTQSPRSKVAVTGGKVTLSCHQTNNHDYMYWYRQDTGHGLRLIHYSYVADSTEKGDIPDGYKASRPSQENFSLILELASLSQTAVYFCASSDRGRTGQLYFGEGSKLTVL.